This T cell receptor (beta chain) was obtained from a study of cytomegalovirus exposure and HLA in healthy donors. PCR involved 60 Vbeta and 13 Jbeta primers. Measured with immunoSEQ multiplex PCR; TCRdb has only the in-frame clones, and not every one. This sample yields 85,000 to 100,000 clones, of which approximately 83% are seen a single time; approximately 3.7% belongs to the top ten. Regarding donors, all were healthy bone marrow donors. The specimen sequenced was PBMCs. The clonotype originates from a female donor in good health and CMV-seropositive.

The CDR3 sequence is CASKTDTEAFF. The DNA for the CDR3 is TGTGCCAGCAAAACAGACACTGAAGCTTTCTTT. The chain joins TRBV2 to TRBJ1-1; no firm D call. The V gene's germline CDR1 is SNHLY and CDR2 FYNNEI. Trimming pared 7 bases from V and 3 bases from J, leaving 6 bases between. This CDR3 is 11 amino acids long.